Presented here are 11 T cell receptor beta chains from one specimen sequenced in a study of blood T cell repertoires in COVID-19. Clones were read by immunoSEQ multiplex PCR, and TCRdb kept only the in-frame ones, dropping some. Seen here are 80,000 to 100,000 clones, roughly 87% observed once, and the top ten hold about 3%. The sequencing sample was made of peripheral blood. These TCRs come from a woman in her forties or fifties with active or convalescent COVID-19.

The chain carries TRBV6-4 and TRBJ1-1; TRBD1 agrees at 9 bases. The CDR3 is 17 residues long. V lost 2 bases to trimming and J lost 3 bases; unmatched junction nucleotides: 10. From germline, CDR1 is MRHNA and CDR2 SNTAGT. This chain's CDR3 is CASSDPGQGRGDTEAFF. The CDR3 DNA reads TGTGCCAGCAGTGACCCAGGACAGGGGAGGGGTGACACTGAAGCTTTCTTT.

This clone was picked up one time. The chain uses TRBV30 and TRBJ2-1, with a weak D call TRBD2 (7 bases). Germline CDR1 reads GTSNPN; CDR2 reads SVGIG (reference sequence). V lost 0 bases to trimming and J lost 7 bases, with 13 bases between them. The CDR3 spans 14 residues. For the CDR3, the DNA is TGTGCCTGGAGTGTAGGGGGGGCCGTAAATGAGCAGTTCTTC. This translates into CAWSVGGAVNEQFF.

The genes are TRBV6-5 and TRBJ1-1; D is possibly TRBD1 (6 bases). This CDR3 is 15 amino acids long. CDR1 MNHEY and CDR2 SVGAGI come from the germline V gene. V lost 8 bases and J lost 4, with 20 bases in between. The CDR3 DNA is TGTGCCAGCGGATGGGGGGGCGGGGGCGTCACTGAAGCTTTCTTT. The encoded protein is CASGWGGGGVTEAFF.

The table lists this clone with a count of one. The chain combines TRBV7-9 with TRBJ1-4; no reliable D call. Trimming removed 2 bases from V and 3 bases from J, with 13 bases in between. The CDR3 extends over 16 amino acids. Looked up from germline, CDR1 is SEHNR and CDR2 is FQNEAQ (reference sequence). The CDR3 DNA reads TGTGCCAGCAGCTTATATTCGGGTAGAGCTAATGAAAAACTGTTTTTT. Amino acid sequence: CASSLYSGRANEKLFF. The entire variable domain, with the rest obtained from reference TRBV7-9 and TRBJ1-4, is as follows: DTGVSQNPRHKITKRGQNVTFRCDPISEHNRLYWYRQTLGQGPEFLTYFQNEAQLEKSRLLSDRFSAERPKGSFSTLEIQRTEQGDSAMYLCASSLYSGRANEKLFFGSGTQLSVL.

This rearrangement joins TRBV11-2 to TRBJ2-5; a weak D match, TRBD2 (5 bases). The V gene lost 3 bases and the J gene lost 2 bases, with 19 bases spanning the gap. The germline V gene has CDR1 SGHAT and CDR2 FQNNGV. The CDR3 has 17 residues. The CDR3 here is CASSFTEGLRTQETQYF. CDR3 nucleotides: TGTGCCAGCAGCTTCACCGAAGGGCTGAGGACTCAAGAGACCCAGTACTTC.

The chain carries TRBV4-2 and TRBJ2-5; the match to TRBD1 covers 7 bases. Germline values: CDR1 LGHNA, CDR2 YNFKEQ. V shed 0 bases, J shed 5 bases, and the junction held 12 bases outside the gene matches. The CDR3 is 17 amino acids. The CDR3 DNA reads TGTGCCAGCAGCCAAGAAGGGAAGGGGGCGCCCCTTGAGACCCAGTACTTC. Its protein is CASSQEGKGAPLETQYF.

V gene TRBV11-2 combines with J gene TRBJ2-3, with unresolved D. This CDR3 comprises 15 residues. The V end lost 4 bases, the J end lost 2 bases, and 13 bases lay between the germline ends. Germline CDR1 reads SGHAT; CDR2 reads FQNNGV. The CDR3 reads CASSSMGYSTDTQYF. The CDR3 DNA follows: TGTGCCAGCAGCTCGATGGGCTATTCCACAGATACGCAGTATTTT. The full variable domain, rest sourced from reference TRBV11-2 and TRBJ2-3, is EAGVAQSPRYKIIEKRQSVAFWCNPISGHATLYWYQQILGQGPKLLIQFQNNGVVDDSQLPKDRFSAERLKGVDSTLKIQPAKLEDSAVYLCASSSMGYSTDTQYFGPGTRLTVL.

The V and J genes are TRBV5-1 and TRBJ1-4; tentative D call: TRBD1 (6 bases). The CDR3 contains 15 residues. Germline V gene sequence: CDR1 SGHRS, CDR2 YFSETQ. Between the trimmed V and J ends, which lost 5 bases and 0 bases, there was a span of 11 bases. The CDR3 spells CASSTQGTTNEKLFF. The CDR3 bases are TGCGCCAGCAGTACCCAGGGGACAACTAATGAAAAACTGTTTTTT.

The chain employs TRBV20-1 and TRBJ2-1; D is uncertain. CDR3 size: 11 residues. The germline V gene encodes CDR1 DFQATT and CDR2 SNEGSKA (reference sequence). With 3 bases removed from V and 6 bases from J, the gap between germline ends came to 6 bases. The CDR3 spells CSASNSNEQFF. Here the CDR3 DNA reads TGCAGTGCTAGTAACAGCAATGAGCAGTTCTTC.

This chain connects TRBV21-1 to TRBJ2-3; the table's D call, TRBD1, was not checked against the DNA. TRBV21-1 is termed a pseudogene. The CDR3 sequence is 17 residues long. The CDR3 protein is CASSSTLKGENTDTQYF. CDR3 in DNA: TGTGCCAGCAGCTCAACCTTAAAGGGGGAGAACACAGATACGCAGTATTTT.

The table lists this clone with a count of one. The CDR3 DNA reads TGCGCCAGCAGCCAAGATCTGGCGGGGCGCTACAATGAGCAGTTCTTC. Translated, it gives CASSQDLAGRYNEQFF. The V and J genes are TRBV4-3 and TRBJ2-1, with D perhaps matching TRBD2 (6 bases). The V gene's germline CDR1 is LGHNA and CDR2 YSLEER. V lost 0 bases and J 3 bases, leaving 12 bases between the germline ends. The CDR3 runs to 16 residues.